What follows are 8 T cell receptor beta chains derived from one specimen sequenced in a study of blood T cell repertoires in COVID-19. The protocol was immunoSEQ multiplex PCR, while the TCRdb copy is restricted to in-frame clones and leaves out a portion. The sample holds more than 110,000 clones, over 60% seen once. Sequenced sample: peripheral blood. The source of these receptors is a man older than 75 with acute or convalescent COVID-19.

The chain links TRBV28 to TRBJ1-1, with 9 bases lining up with TRBD1. Germline V gene lookup returns CDR1 MDHEN and CDR2 SYDVKM. The V gene end was trimmed by 6 bases and the J gene end by 3 bases; junction bases not matched to a gene: 8. CDR3 length: 15 amino acids. CDR3 in DNA: TGTGCCAGCAGCCTAGGGGGACAGGGTCACACTGAAGCTTTCTTT. Protein product: CASSLGGQGHTEAFF.

The chain employs TRBV4-3 and TRBJ1-6; D not certain. Between the trimmed V and J ends, which lost 4 bases and 5 bases, there was a span of 12 bases. This CDR3 spans 15 amino acids. The germline V gene encodes CDR1 LGHNA and CDR2 YSLEER. The CDR3 nucleotides are TGCGCCAGCAGCCTCAATCGGGGAGATAATTCACCCCTCCACTTT. Protein product: CASSLNRGDNSPLHF.

This clone came up once. The chain combines TRBV10-2 with TRBJ2-7; 9 nucleotides agree with TRBD2. Trimming took 2 bases from V and 4 from J; bases not matched to a gene: 6. CDR3 length: 15 amino acids. The germline V gene has CDR1 WSHSY and CDR2 SAAADI. CDR3 sequence reads: CASSEVSSGEYEQYF. DNA for the CDR3: TGCGCCAGCAGTGAGGTGTCTAGCGGGGAGTACGAGCAGTACTTC.

The chain carries TRBV4-1 and TRBJ2-1, with 9 bases aligning to TRBD2. The trim removed 3 bases at V and 2 bases at J, leaving 2 bases unmatched. Germline V gene data show CDR1 as MGHRA and CDR2 as YSYEKL. The length of the CDR3 is 15 residues. Written as DNA, the CDR3 is TGCGCCAGCAGCCAGCCTAGCGGGGCCTACAATGAGCAGTTCTTC. Protein sequence: CASSQPSGAYNEQFF.

This clone was counted between two and nine times. V usage is TRBV27 and J usage is TRBJ1-5; 7 positions agree with TRBD1. The CDR3 sequence is 14 residues long. The V gene end was trimmed by 5 bases and the J gene end by 7 bases; junction bases not matched to a gene: 8. The germline CDR1 and CDR2 sequences are MNHEY and SMNVEV (reference sequence). The CDR3 reads CASSLTGVGQPQHF. For the CDR3, the DNA is TGTGCCAGCAGTCTAACAGGGGTGGGACAGCCCCAGCATTTT.

This clone was seen at least ten times. This chain joins TRBV28 and TRBJ1-1; no definite D call. Germline V gene sequence: CDR1 MDHEN, CDR2 SYDVKM. Trimming pared 5 bases from V and 1 base from J, leaving 11 bases between. The CDR3 extends over 14 amino acids. This CDR3 is CASSTRRGNTEAFF. For the CDR3, the DNA is TGTGCCAGCAGTACCCGGCGGGGGAACACTGAAGCTTTCTTT.

This rearrangement joins TRBV6-5 to TRBJ1-2; 8 positions agree with TRBD1. Trimming took 6 bases from V and 8 from J; bases not matched to a gene: 14. From germline, CDR1 is MNHEY and CDR2 SVGAGI. This CDR3 region has 15 residues. The CDR3 here is CASSTRGRPTLGYTF. Written as DNA, the CDR3 is TGTGCCAGCAGCACCAGGGGGCGGCCTACGTTGGGCTACACCTTC.

This chain links TRBV11-2 with TRBJ2-2, with D perhaps matching TRBD2 (6 bases). Germline loops: CDR1 SGHAT, CDR2 FQNNGV. This CDR3 has 18 amino acids. V was pared by 4 bases and J by 4 bases, with 22 bases between. CDR3 sequence (DNA): TGTGCCAGCAGCTATACCCGGACTACCCGTCGCGGCACCGGGGAGCTGTTTTTT. Protein product: CASSYTRTTRRGTGELFF. Full variable domain (remainder filled in from reference TRBV11-2 and TRBJ2-2): EAGVAQSPRYKIIEKRQSVAFWCNPISGHATLYWYQQILGQGPKLLIQFQNNGVVDDSQLPKDRFSAERLKGVDSTLKIQPAKLEDSAVYLCASSYTRTTRRGTGELFFGEGSRLTVL.